This T cell receptor beta chain was recorded in a study of cytomegalovirus exposure and HLA in healthy donors. In the study overall: From donors who were HLA-typed, an early data release held 65 million to 85 million unique TCRs. Study results and caveats: Rates of TCR association differed by HLA locus in a later analysis, with DRB1 highest and HLA-C lowest. The authors later linked a missense DCLRE1C variant to TCR beta V- and J-gene trimming.

To note about this clone: Its antigen remains unknown.

PCR amplification relied on 60 Vbeta primers (plus 13 Jbeta primers). This table comes from immunoSEQ multiplex PCR, and its TCRdb copy is limited to in-frame clones, with some not included. The repertoire has about 98,000 clones, approximately 72% of them found once; the top ten carry 9.5% to 13%. Germline CDR1 reads SQVTM; CDR2 reads ANQGSEA. After removal of 4 bases from V and 10 bases from J, the junction contained 6 bases not matched to a gene. The CDR3 length is 11 residues. The V call is TRBV29-1, the J call TRBJ1-1; 7 bases are a match to TRBD1. The source of this sequence is a man younger than 30 in good health and CMV-seropositive. Source material: PBMCs. For the CDR3, the DNA is TGCAGCGTTGCCGAGGGGGCGCGAGCTTTCTTT. Residues: CSVAEGARAFF.